This T cell receptor beta chain was identified during a study of blood T cells in healthy people across ages. The CDR3 has 15 residues. J was trimmed by 6 bases and V by 10 bases; bases with no gene match: 15. The germline V gene encodes CDR1 WSHSY and CDR2 SAAADI. A sample-barcoded 5' primer and a J-beta primer mix were used in a second PCR of roughly 6 to 11 cycles. TCRdb recomputed calls from the 5' RACE reads with MiXCR, one row per CDR3 protein. The repertoire includes around 800,000 distinct CDR3 sequences, around 62% of them detected once, and about a quarter sits in the top ten. No fewer than 6 micrograms of total RNA were isolated from every sample. This clonotype came up a few times. Its antigen is unidentified. General study points: Unsorted PBMCs blocked a conclusive comparison of naive and antigen-experienced cells. Older age coincided with a roughly linear decline in TCR beta diversity per million T cells. Comparison with aged donors showed that long-lived donors had more naive CD4+ cells and higher diversity.

Sample: blood. The chain carries TRBV10-2 and TRBJ2-3, with TRBD2 matching 8 bases. This sequence was found in a man aged 25 to 40 in good health. The CDR3 DNA sequence: TGCGCCACCCACGGGGGGGCGGCATCGGCGGATACGCAGTATTTT. This encodes CATHGGAASADTQYF.